This record looks at one T cell receptor (beta chain) sequence and its context. Its matching antigen is unknown. TCR beta CDR3 regions were amplified from RNA transcripts. First-round RT-PCR of the TCR CDR3 relied on the HTBI primer set. TCRdb used MiXCR to reprocess the multiplex PCR reads, holding one entry per CDR3 protein. The profile shows fewer than 550,000 distinct CDR3 sequences, roughly 14% of them singletons. This specimen comes from a study of T cells in Graves' hyperthyroidism and ophthalmopathy. Study details: Peripheral blood was collected at initial diagnosis, before any treatment. Study-wide results and caveats: Stable hyperthyroidism was separated from ophthalmopathy by a model based on 13 V-J features.

Hyperthyroidism patients were newly diagnosed, had disease duration under 2 months, and were aged 18 to 65 years. The sample taken for sequencing was blood. The source is a woman aged 18-30 years with Graves' hyperthyroidism.

The CDR3 DNA reads TGTGCCAGCAGCTTGGGGGACAACGTCTACGAGCAGTACTTC. It yields the protein CASSLGDNVYEQYF. The chain uses TRBV5-6 and TRBJ2-7; D possibly corresponds to TRBD1 (6 bases). CDR1 and CDR2 from the germline V gene are SGHDT and YYEEEE. V gave up 0 bases and J gave up 3 bases, with 10 bases separating them. The CDR3 extends over 14 amino acids.